This T cell receptor (beta chain) was documented in a study of blood T cell repertoires in COVID-19. Turning to the study itself: Sources were T cells, B-cell-depleted T cells, or PBMCs; the material itself was cDNA or gDNA.

Method: immunoSEQ multiplex PCR; TCRdb's copy keeps in-frame clones and lacks some. Seen here are about 76,000 clones, roughly nine tenths observed once, and the top ten hold about 8.9%. CDR1 and CDR2 (germline): SGDLS, YYNGEE. This CDR3 has 15 residues. With 4 bases clipped from V and 4 bases from J, the junction kept 7 bases outside the gene matches. The rearrangement joins TRBV9 to TRBJ2-2, with 7 bases that match TRBD1. This TCR was sampled from a human donor in a cohort sampled during active COVID-19. Sequences were obtained from peripheral blood. CDR3 nucleotide sequence: TGTGCCAGCAGCTGGGACAGCCCGAGCACCGGGGAGCTGTTTTTT. Translated: CASSWDSPSTGELFF. Full variable domain (rest looked up from reference TRBV9 and TRBJ2-2): DSGVTQTPKHLITATGQRVTLRCSPRSGDLSVYWYQQSLDQGLQFLIQYYNGEERAKGNILERFSAQQFPDLHSELNLSSLELGDSALYFCASSWDSPSTGELFFGEGSRLTVL.